The clone carrying this T cell receptor beta chain was recorded at least ten times. Its antigen is not known. Germline CDR1 is LGHDT and CDR2 is YNNKEL (reference sequence). The CDR3 is 19 amino acids. Germline trimming cut 1 base from V and 4 bases from J; bases unmatched to any gene: 15. This record belongs to a study of CD8 T cells in ankylosing spondylitis. General observations from the study: Relatively rare in peripheral blood, disease-linked clones were also CD8+. Characteristic of ankylosing spondylitis blood, it appeared, was a TCR beta motif comprising several highly homologous variants.

Library preparation for TCR beta used quantitative 5'-RACE with molecular barcodes. TCRdb re-analysed the 5' RACE reads in MiXCR, keeping a single row per CDR3 protein. This table holds about 250,000 distinct CDR3 sequences, under 30% found once. This TCR came from a male donor with ankylosing spondylitis or in good health (not recorded which). The sequenced sample consisted of blood, either unsorted or a sorted T cell fraction (not recorded which). This chain uses TRBV3-1 with TRBJ2-1; TRBD1 aligns across 8 bases. The CDR3 coding sequence is TGTGCCAGCAGCCAAGCATCACCCCAGGGGGCGGTGAGGTACAATGAGCAGTTCTTC. Protein sequence: CASSQASPQGAVRYNEQFF.